Only one count was recorded for the clone carrying this T cell receptor (beta chain). Its antigen is unidentified. This CDR3 is 14 amino acids long. Trimming took 5 bases from V and 2 from J, leaving 11 bases between them. Germline CDR1 reads KGHDR; CDR2 reads SFDVKD. The source of the sample is a study of T cell responses to AZD1222 COVID-19 vaccine. Overall study results and limits: The number of AZD1222 recipients seropositive at baseline was only six. Distributed over spike, vaccine-associated CD4 TCRs predominated at 160-218 and 743-854. None of the repertoires were sampled until the peak T cell response had passed. Females made up more of the donors, who were largely white British, and clonal diversity may have come out too low.

Libraries were prepared by immunoSEQ multiplex PCR; TCRdb keeps only in-frame clonotypes and omits some of them. The sample contains 85,000 to 100,000 clones, 85% to 90% of which appear only once. This sequence joins TRBV24-1 and TRBJ2-5; D unclear. The origin of this receptor is an adult in good health. The input for sequencing was peripheral blood, taken on day 0 of AZD1222 vaccination. The CDR3 bases are TGTGCCACCAGTGTGGGCCAGATACAAGAGACCCAGTACTTC. It encodes CATSVGQIQETQYF.